This section outlines one T cell receptor (beta chain) sequence together with its context. These data originate in a study of blood T cell repertoires in COVID-19. Data came from immunoSEQ multiplex PCR; TCRdb stores just in-frame clones and leaves some out. The sample lists 110,000 to 150,000 clones, over 80% occurring once. Sequencing used PBMCs or T cells enriched from blood (not recorded which). The TCR originated in a woman in her thirties or forties who had recovered from COVID-19.

The CDR3 DNA sequence: TGCAGTGCTAGTAGGAGCTTGGGGGAGGAAGGGGGCACAGATACGCAGTATTTT. It codes for CSASRSLGEEGGTDTQYF. The chain combines TRBV20-1 with TRBJ2-3, with D perhaps matching TRBD2 (6 bases). This CDR3 contains 18 residues. CDR1 is DFQATT, CDR2 SNEGSKA, per germline (reference sequence). Trimming cost V 3 bases and J 1 base, with 23 bases left between them.